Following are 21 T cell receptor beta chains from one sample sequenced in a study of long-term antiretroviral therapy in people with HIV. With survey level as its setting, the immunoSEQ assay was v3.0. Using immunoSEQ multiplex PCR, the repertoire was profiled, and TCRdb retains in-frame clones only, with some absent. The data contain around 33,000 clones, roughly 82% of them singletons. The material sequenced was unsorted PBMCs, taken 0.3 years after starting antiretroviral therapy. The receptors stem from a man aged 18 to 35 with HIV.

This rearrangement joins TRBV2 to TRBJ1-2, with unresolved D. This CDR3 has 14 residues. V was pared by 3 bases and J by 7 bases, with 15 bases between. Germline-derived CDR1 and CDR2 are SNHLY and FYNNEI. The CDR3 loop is CASSEYSGNGGYTF. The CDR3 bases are TGTGCCAGCAGTGAGTACTCGGGAAATGGTGGCTACACCTTC.

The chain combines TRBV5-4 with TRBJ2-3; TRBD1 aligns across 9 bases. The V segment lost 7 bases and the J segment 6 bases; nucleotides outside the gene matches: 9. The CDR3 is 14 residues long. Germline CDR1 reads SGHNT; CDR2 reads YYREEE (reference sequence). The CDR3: CASGIGQGWDTQYF. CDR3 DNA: TGTGCCAGCGGAATCGGACAGGGGTGGGATACGCAGTATTTT. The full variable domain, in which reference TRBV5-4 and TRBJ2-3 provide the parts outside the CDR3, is ETGVTQSPTHLIKTRGQQVTLRCSSQSGHNTVSWYQQALGQGPQFIFQYYREEENGRGNFPPRFSGLQFPNYSSELNVNALELDDSALYLCASGIGQGWDTQYFGPGTRLTVL.

This chain's CDR3 is CASSRGNRRPRHKGSYEQYF. As DNA, the CDR3 is TGCGCCAGCAGCCGGGGGAACAGGCGCCCTCGCCACAAGGGATCCTACGAGCAGTACTTC. This chain uses TRBV23-1 with TRBJ2-7; D is perhaps TRBD2 (6 bases). TRBV23-1 is an ORF, and what it does is uncertain. The V end lost 6 bases, the J end lost 1 base, and 31 bases lay between the germline ends. CDR3 length: 20 residues.

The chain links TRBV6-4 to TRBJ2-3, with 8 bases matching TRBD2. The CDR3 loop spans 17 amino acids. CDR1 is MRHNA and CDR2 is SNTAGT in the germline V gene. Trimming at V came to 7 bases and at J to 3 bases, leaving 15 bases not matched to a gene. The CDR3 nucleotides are TGTGCCAGCACCAGCACTGGGCGGGAGGAGAGAACAGATACGCAGTATTTT. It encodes CASTSTGREERTDTQYF.

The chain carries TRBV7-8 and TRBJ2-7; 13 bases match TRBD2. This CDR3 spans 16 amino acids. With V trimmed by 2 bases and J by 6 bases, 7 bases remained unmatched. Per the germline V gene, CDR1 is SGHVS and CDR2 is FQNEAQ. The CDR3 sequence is CASSLRTSGGLSEQYF. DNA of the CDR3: TGTGCCAGCAGCTTAAGGACTAGCGGGGGATTGTCCGAGCAGTACTTC. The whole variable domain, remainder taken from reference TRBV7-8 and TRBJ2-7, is GAGVSQSPRYKVAKRGQDVALRCDPISGHVSLFWYQQALGQGPEFLTYFQNEAQLDKSGLPSDRFFAERPEGSVSTLKIQRTQQEDSAVYLCASSLRTSGGLSEQYFGPGTRLTVT.

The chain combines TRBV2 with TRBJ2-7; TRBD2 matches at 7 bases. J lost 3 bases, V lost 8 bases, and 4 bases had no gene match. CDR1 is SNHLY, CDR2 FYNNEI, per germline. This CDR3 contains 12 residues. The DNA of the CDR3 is TGTGCCAGCTGGGGACTACTCTACGAGCAGTACTTC. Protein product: CASWGLLYEQYF.

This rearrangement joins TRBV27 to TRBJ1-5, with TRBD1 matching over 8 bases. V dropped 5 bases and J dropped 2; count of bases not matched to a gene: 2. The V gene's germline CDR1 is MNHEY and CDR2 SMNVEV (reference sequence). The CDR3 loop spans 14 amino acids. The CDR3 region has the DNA TGTGCCAGCAGTCCGACAGGGGGCAATCAGCCCCAGCATTTT. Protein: CASSPTGGNQPQHF.

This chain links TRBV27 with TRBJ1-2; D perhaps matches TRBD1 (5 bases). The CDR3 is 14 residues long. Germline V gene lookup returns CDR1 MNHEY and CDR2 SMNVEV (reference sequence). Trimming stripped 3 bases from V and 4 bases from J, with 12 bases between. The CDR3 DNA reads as TGTGCCAGCAGTTTTGCCAGGGACGGCTATGGCTACACCTTC. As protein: CASSFARDGYGYTF.

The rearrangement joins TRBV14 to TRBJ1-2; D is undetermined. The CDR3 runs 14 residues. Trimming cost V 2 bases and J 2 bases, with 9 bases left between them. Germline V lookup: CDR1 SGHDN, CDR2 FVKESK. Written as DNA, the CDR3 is TGTGCCAGCAGCCAAAAGATCGTCAACTATGGCTACACCTTC. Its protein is CASSQKIVNYGYTF.

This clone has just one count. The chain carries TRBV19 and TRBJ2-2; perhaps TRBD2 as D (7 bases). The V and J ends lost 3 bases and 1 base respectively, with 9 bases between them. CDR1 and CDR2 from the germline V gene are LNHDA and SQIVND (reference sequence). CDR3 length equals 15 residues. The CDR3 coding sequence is TGTGCCAGTAGTATCGGGGGGCTGAACACCGGGGAGCTGTTTTTT. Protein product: CASSIGGLNTGELFF.

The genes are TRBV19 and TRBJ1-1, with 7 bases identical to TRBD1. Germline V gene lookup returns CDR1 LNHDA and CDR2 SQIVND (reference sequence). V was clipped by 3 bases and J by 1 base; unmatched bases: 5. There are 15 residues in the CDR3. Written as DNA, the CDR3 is TGTGCCAGTAGTATTATTGGGACAGCGAACACTGAAGCTTTCTTT. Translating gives CASSIIGTANTEAFF.

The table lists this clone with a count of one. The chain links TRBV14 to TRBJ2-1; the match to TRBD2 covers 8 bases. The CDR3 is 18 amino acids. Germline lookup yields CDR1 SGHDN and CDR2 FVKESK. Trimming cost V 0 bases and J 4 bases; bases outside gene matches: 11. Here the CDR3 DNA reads TGTGCCAGCAGCCAAGATCTCACCGGGACTAGTTGGTACAATGAGCAGTTCTTC. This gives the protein CASSQDLTGTSWYNEQFF.

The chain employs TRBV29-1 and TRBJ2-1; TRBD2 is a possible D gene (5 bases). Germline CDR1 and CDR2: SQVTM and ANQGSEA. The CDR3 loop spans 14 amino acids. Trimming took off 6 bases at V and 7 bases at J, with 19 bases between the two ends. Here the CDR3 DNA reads TGCAGCGTGAGCCGGGGAGTGGGTGTTAATGAGCAGTTCTTC. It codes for CSVSRGVGVNEQFF.

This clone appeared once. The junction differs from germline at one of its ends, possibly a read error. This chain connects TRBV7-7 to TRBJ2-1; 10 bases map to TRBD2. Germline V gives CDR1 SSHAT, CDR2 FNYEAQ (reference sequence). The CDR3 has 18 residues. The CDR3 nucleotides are TGTGCTAGCAGTTCGGGACACCACAGCGGGGGGGCCACAAATGAGCAGTTCTTC. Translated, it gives CASSSGHHSGGATNEQFF.

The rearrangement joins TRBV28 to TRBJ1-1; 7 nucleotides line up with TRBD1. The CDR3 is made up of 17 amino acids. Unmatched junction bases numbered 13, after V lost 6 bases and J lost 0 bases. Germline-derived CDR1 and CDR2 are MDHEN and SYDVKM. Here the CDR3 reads CASRPESKTGMNTEAFF. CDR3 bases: TGTGCCAGCAGACCCGAGAGTAAGACAGGGATGAACACTGAAGCTTTCTTT.

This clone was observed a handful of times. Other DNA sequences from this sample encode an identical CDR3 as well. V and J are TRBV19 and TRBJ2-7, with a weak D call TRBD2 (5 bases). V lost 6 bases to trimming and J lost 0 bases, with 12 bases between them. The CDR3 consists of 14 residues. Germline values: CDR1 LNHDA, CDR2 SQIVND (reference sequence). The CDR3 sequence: CASRAAVSSYEQYF. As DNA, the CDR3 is TGTGCCAGTAGGGCAGCGGTTAGCTCCTACGAGCAGTACTTC.

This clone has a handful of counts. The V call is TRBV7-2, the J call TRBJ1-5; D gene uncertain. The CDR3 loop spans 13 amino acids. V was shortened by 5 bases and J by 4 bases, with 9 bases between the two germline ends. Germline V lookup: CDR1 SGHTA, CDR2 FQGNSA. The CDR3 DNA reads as TGTGCCAGCAGCCCCTTTTGGAATCAGCCCCAGCATTTT. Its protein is CASSPFWNQPQHF. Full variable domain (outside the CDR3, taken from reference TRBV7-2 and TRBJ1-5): GAGVSQSPSNKVTEKGKDVELRCDPISGHTALYWYRQSLGQGLEFLIYFQGNSAPDKSGLPSDRFSAERTGGSVSTLTIQRTQQEDSAVYLCASSPFWNQPQHFGDGTRLSIL.

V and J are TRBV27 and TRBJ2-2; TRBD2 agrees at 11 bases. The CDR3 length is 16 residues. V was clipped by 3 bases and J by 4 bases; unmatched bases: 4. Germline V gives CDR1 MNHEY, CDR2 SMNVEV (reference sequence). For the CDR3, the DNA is TGTGCCAGCAGTTTCCGGGGACTAGCGGCCACCGGGGAGCTGTTTTTT. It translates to CASSFRGLAATGELFF.

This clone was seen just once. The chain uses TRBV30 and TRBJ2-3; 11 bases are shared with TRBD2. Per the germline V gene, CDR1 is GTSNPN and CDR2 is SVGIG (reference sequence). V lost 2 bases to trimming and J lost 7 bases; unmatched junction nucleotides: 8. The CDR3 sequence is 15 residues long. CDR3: CAWSRVAGGPYTQYF. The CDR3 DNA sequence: TGTGCCTGGAGTCGGGTAGCGGGGGGGCCGTATACGCAGTATTTT.

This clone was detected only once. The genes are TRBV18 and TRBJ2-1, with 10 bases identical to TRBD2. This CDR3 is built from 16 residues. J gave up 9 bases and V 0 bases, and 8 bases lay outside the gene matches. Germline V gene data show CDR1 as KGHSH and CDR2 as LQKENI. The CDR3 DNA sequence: TGTGCCAGCTCACCACCCGGAAAGCGGGGGGGCCGTGAGCAGTTCTTC. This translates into CASSPPGKRGGREQFF.

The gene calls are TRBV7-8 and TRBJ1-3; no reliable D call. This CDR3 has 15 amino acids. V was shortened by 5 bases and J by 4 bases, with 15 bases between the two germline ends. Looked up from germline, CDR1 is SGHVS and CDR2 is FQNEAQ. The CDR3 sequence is CASSPPHKGGNTIYF. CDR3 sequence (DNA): TGTGCCAGCAGCCCCCCGCACAAGGGAGGAAACACCATATATTTT.